This section outlines one T cell receptor beta chain sequence together with its context. This entry is derived from a study of blood T cell repertoires in COVID-19. Study at large: COVID-19 samples from acute and convalescent phases originated in the United States, Italy and Spain. In each case, the material was cDNA or gDNA derived from T cells, B-cell-depleted T cells, or PBMCs.

Under the authors' procedure: Amplification with reference gene primers provided the estimates of nucleated cell counts. Only in-frame clones appear in the TCRdb table, and some are missing; sequencing was by immunoSEQ multiplex PCR. That table gives V, J and clone size, and the DNA gave D and trimming. The table lists about 21,000 clones, approximately 88% of them singletons. This sequence originates from a man between 35 and 55 years old with acute or convalescent COVID-19. Sequencing input: peripheral blood.

This chain's CDR3 is CASTMTGYGNTIYF. In DNA, the CDR3 is TGTGCCAGTACCATGACAGGGTATGGAAACACCATATATTTT. The rearrangement links TRBV19 to TRBJ1-3; 7 bases line up with TRBD1. The junction had 6 bases not matched to a gene; V was cut back by 7 bases and J by 3 bases. This CDR3 has 14 residues. CDR1 is LNHDA and CDR2 is SQIVND in the germline V gene (reference sequence).